This T cell receptor beta chain was recorded in a study of identifying expanded T cells in peripheral blood. In its sample, this clone was seen a few times. The table came from immunoSEQ multiplex PCR; TCRdb's copy has only in-frame clones and leaves some out. The repertoire holds around 82,000 clones, with about 83% as singletons. Sequencing input: blood. The TCR was taken from a person aged 18 to 75 in good health.

For the CDR3, the DNA is TGCGCCAGCAGCCCCCCTTGGGGAACTGGCTACACCTTC. Amino acid sequence: CASSPPWGTGYTF. V usage is TRBV4-1 and J usage is TRBJ1-2, with unresolved D. Per the germline V gene, CDR1 is MGHRA and CDR2 is YSYEKL. The CDR3 length is 13 residues. V was trimmed by 4 bases and J by 7 bases, leaving 13 bases between them.